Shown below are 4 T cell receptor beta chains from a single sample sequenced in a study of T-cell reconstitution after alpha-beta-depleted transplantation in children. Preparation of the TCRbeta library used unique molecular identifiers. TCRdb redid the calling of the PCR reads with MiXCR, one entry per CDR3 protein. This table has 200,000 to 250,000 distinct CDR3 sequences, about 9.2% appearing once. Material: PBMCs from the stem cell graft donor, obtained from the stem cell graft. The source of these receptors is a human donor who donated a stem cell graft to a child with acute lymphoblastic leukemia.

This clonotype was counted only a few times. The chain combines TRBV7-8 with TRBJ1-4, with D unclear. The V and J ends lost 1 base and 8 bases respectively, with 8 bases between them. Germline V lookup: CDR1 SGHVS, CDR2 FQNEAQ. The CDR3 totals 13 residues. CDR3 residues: CASSLVLQEKLFF. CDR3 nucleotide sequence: TGTGCCAGCAGCTTAGTATTACAGGAAAAACTGTTTTTT.

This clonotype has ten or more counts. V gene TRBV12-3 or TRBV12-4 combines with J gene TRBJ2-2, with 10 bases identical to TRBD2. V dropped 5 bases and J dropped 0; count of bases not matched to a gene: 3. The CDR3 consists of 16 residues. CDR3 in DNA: TGTGCCAGCAGTCCCGGACTAGCGGCGAACACCGGGGAGCTGTTTTTT. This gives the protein CASSPGLAANTGELFF.

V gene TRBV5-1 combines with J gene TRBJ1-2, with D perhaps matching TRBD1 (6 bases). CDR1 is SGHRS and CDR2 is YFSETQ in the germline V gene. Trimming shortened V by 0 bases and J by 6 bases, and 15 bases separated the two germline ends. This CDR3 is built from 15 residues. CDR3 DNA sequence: TGCGCCAGCAGCTTGGGGGGGGCGGCAAACCATGGCTACACCTTC. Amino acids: CASSLGGAANHGYTF. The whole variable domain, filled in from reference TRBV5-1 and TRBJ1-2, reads KAGVTQTPRYLIKTRGQQVTLSCSPISGHRSVSWYQQTPGQGLQFLFEYFSETQRNKGNFPGRFSGRQFSNSRSEMNVSTLELGDSALYLCASSLGGAANHGYTFGSGTRLTVV.

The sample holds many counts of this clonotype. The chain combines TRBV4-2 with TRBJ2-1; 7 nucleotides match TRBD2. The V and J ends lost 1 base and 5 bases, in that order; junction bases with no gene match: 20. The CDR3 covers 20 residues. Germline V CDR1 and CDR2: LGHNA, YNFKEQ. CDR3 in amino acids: CASSQVIASGGVGLNNEQFF. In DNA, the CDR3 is TGTGCCAGCAGCCAAGTAATAGCGTCGGGGGGAGTGGGGCTCAACAATGAGCAGTTCTTC.